This T cell receptor (beta chain) was retrieved from a study of T cells expressing NK-cell markers. About the research overall: According to the study, TCR beta repertoires originated from sorted CD3+CD56+NKG2C+, CD3+CD56+NKG2C- and CD3+CD56-NKG2C+ T cells. Overall study results and limits: Evidence did not settle whether expanded NKG2C+ T cell clones targeted HCMV.

There are 12 residues in the CDR3. The germline gives CDR1 MNHEY, CDR2 SVGEGT. TCRdb reprocessed the 5' RACE reads, keeping one entry per CDR3 protein, no DNA. Its listing shows 300,000 or so distinct CDR3 sequences. As to this clonotype: Its specificity is unknown.

V and J are TRBV6-2 or TRBV6-3 and TRBJ2-5; absent DNA, TCRdb's TRBD2 call cannot be checked. Sequencing used blood T cells: a sorted CD56 or NKG2C T cell subset, CD4+ or CD8+ T cells, or bulk PBMC T cells (not recorded which). The receptor was isolated from a woman between 18 and 70 years old in good health. CDR3 in amino acids: CASSYSRAGRYF.